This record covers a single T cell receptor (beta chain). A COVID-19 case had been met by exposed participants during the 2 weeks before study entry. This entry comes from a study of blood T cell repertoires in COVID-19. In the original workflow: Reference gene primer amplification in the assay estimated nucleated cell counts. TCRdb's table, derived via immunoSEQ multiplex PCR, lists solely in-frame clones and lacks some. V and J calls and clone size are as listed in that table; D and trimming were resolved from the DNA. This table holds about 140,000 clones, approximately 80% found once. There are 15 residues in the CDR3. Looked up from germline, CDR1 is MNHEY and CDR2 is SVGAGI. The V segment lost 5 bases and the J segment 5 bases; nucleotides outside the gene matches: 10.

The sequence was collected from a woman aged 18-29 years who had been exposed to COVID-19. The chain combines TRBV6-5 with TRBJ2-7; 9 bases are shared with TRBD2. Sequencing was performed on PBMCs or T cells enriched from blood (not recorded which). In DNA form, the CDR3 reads TGTGCCAGCAGTCCAGGCGGGAGGGCCAGCCACGAGCAGTACTTC. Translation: CASSPGGRASHEQYF.